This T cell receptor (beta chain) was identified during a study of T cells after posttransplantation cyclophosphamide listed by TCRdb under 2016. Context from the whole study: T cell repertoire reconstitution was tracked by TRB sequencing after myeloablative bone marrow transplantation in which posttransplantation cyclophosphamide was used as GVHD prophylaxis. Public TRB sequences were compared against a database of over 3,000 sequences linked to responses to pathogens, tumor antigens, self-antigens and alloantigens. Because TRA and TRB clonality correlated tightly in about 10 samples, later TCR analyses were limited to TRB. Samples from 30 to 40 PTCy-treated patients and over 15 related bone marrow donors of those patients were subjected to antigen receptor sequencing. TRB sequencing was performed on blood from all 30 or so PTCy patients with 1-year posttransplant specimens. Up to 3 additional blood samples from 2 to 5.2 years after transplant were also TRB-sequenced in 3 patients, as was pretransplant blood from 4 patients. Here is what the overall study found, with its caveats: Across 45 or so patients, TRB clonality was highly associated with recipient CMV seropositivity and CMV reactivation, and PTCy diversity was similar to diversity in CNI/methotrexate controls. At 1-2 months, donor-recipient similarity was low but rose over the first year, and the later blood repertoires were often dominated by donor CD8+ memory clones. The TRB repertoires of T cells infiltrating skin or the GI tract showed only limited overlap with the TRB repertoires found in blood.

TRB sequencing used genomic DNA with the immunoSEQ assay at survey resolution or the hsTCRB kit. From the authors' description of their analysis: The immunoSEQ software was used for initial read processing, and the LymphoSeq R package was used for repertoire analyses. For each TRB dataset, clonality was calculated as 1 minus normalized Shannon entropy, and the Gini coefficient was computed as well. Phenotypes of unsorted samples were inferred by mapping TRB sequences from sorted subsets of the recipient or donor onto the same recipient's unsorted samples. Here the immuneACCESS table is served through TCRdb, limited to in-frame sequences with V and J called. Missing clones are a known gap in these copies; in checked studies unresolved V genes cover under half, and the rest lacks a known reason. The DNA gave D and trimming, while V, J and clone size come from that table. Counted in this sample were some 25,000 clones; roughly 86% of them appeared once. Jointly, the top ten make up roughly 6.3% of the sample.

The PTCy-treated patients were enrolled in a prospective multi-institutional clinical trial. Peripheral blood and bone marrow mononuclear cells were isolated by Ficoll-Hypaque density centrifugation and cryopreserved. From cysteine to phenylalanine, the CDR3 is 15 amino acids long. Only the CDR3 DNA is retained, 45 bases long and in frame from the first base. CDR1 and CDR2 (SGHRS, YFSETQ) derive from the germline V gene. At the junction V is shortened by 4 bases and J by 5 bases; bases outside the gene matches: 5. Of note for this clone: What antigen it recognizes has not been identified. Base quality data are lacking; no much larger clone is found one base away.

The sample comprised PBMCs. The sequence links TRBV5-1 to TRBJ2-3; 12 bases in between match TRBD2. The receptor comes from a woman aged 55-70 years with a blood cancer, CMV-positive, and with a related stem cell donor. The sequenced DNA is TGCGCCAGCAGCCCTAGCGGGAGGGACGTAGATACGCAGTATTTT. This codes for CASSPSGRDVDTQYF.